These 15 T cell receptor beta chains came from one sample sequenced in a study of T cell responses to AZD1222 COVID-19 vaccine. Here immunoSEQ multiplex PCR was the method, and the copy in TCRdb shows in-frame clones only, minus some. This sample has around 100,000 clones, with about nine tenths found just once. Sequenced here: peripheral blood, sampled 28 days after the second dose of the MenACWY control vaccine. Every receptor here comes from an adult who received the MenACWY meningococcal vaccine as a control.

J is TRBJ1-2 and V is TRBV9; TRBD1 aligns across 10 bases. V lost 0 bases, J lost 8 bases, and 10 bases stayed unmatched. Germline values: CDR1 SGDLS, CDR2 YYNGEE. The CDR3 is 16 residues long. In DNA, the CDR3 is TGTGCCAGCAGCGTAGCTTCCGGGACAGGGGCTCAAGGCTACACCTTC. It codes for CASSVASGTGAQGYTF.

The rearrangement joins TRBV24-1 to TRBJ1-2; D is perhaps TRBD1 (5 bases). CDR1 is KGHDR, CDR2 SFDVKD, per germline. Trimming pared 4 bases from V and 4 bases from J, leaving 15 bases between. The CDR3 sequence is 15 residues long. The CDR3 reads CATSEGPDSGYGYTF. As DNA, the CDR3 is TGTGCCACCAGTGAGGGACCGGACTCTGGCTATGGCTACACCTTC.

This chain joins TRBV19 and TRBJ2-7; 8 bases align to TRBD2. The CDR3 is 13 residues long. From germline, CDR1 is LNHDA and CDR2 SQIVND (reference sequence). V lost 5 bases to trimming and J lost 5 bases; unmatched junction nucleotides: 5. DNA for the CDR3: TGTGCCAGTAGTTTAAGGACTAGCAACGAGCAGTACTTC. The encoded protein is CASSLRTSNEQYF.

CDR3 residues: CASGDRGQSGTEAFF. CDR3 DNA: TGTGCCAGCGGGGACAGGGGGCAGAGTGGGACTGAAGCTTTCTTT. The chain links TRBV28 to TRBJ1-1, with TRBD1 matching 12 bases. V lost 8 bases, J lost 5 bases, and 9 bases stayed unmatched. In germline, CDR1 is MDHEN, CDR2 SYDVKM. The CDR3 has 15 residues.

This clone is a singleton in its sample. This same CDR3 is encoded by further DNA sequences in the sample. V gene TRBV6-2 or TRBV6-3 combines with J gene TRBJ1-1; D is perhaps TRBD1 (6 bases). The CDR3 extends over 14 amino acids. CDR1 MNHEY and CDR2 SVGEGT come from the germline V gene. The V gene lost 4 bases and the J gene lost 0 bases, with 9 bases spanning the gap. CDR3 DNA: TGTGCCAGCAGTTCCGGGGGCATGAACACTGAAGCTTTCTTT. It is translated as CASSSGGMNTEAFF.

The chain uses TRBV5-1 and TRBJ2-6; tentatively, D is TRBD2 (5 bases). Trimming removed 0 bases from V and 5 bases from J, with 9 bases in between. Germline lookup yields CDR1 SGHRS and CDR2 YFSETQ. CDR3 length equals 15 residues. DNA for the CDR3: TGCGCCAGCAGCTTGGGTCCGGGGAGGGCCAACGTCCTGACTTTC. It translates to CASSLGPGRANVLTF.

The chain employs TRBV27 and TRBJ1-1, with D possibly being TRBD1 (5 bases). Between the trimmed V and J ends, which lost 3 bases and 2 bases, there was a span of 16 bases. The V gene's germline CDR1 is MNHEY and CDR2 SMNVEV (reference sequence). The CDR3 is 16 amino acids. Written as DNA, the CDR3 is TGTGCCAGCAGTTTTATAGGGACGAACTTAAACACTGAAGCTTTCTTT. Translated: CASSFIGTNLNTEAFF.

The V call is TRBV6-4, the J call TRBJ2-3, with 7 bases identical to TRBD2. V dropped 0 bases and J dropped 4; count of bases not matched to a gene: 1. From germline, CDR1 is MRHNA and CDR2 SNTAGT. The CDR3 consists of 14 residues. The chain's CDR3 is CASSDSGGADTQYF. The CDR3 DNA reads as TGTGCCAGCAGTGACTCGGGGGGGGCAGATACGCAGTATTTT.

In this sample, this clone turned up once. The rearrangement uses TRBV27 and TRBJ1-1; TRBD1 matches at 10 bases. V gave up 5 bases and J gave up 11 bases; unmatched junction bases: 11. CDR3 size: 14 residues. Germline loops: CDR1 MNHEY, CDR2 SMNVEV (reference sequence). The CDR3 nucleotides read TGTGCCAGCAGTCCGTGGGACAGGGGTTTATGGGCTTTCTTT. This translates into CASSPWDRGLWAFF.

This chain uses TRBV28 with TRBJ2-2; the D gene is possibly TRBD1 (6 bases). Trimming pared 5 bases from V and 1 base from J, leaving 11 bases between. Germline CDR1 MDHEN, CDR2 SYDVKM. The CDR3 runs to 15 residues. CDR3 DNA: TGTGCCAGCAGTCCAGGGGCCCTGAACACCGGGGAGCTGTTTTTT. Translated: CASSPGALNTGELFF.

This clone was seen just once. The V gene is TRBV28, the J gene TRBJ1-5, with D perhaps matching TRBD1 (6 bases). The CDR3 totals 14 residues. V dropped 6 bases and J dropped 4 bases, with 13 bases sitting between them. CDR1 is MDHEN, CDR2 SYDVKM, per germline. The CDR3 nucleotides are TGTGCCAGCAGGAAACAGGGTTATAATCAGCCCCAGCATTTT. Its protein is CASRKQGYNQPQHF.

CDR3 DNA sequence: TGCGCCAGCAGTGCTGGGAGGAACACTGAAGCTTTCTTT. Translation gives CASSAGRNTEAFF. J is TRBJ1-1 and V is TRBV10-1, with D hard to call. Germline CDR1 is WNHNN and CDR2 is SYGVQD (reference sequence). This CDR3 comprises 13 residues. V lost 4 bases, J lost 1 base, and 7 bases lay in between.

This sequence joins TRBV5-1 and TRBJ2-3; D is possibly TRBD1 (7 bases). This CDR3 is 14 amino acids long. The V end was cut by 6 bases, the J end by 2 bases, with 13 bases between. Germline CDR1 SGHRS, CDR2 YFSETQ. The CDR3 protein is CASNSGGLTDTQYF. In DNA form, the CDR3 reads TGCGCCAGCAACTCAGGGGGGCTCACAGATACGCAGTATTTT.

A word on this clone: Relative to the germline gene, one junction end is altered; a read error may explain this. The chain has TRBV10-3 and TRBJ2-7; D not resolved. Looked up from germline, CDR1 is ENHRY and CDR2 is SYGVKD. CDR3 length equals 11 residues. In nucleotides, the CDR3 is TGTGCCATCAGTGAGTACGAGAACCTCCTTTTC. Translating it yields CAISEYENLLF.

V is TRBV7-2 and J is TRBJ2-7; D may match TRBD1 or TRBD2 (6 bases each). Germline-derived CDR1 and CDR2 are SGHTA and FQGNSA. This CDR3 has 15 residues. The V and J ends lost 5 bases and 0 bases respectively, with 14 bases between them. The CDR3 region has the DNA TGTGCCAGCAGCCAACGCGGGACAAACTCCTACGAGCAGTACTTC. Translated: CASSQRGTNSYEQYF.